Below, one T cell receptor beta chain is given with its context. The antigen is undetermined. V shed 6 bases, J shed 1 base, and the junction held 6 bases outside the gene matches. The CDR3 runs to 15 residues. CDR1 and CDR2 (germline): MNHNS, SASEGT. This entry is derived from a study of cytomegalovirus exposure and HLA in healthy donors. Notes on the study in general: Within an earlier analysis, most TCR beta V segments proved productive either about 87% or about 30% of the time. Some segments of the V type, notably TRBV6-2 and TRBV6-3, were excluded as indistinguishable. CMV serostatus stood as the only immune exposure information on hand.

Amplification used 60 Vbeta primers and 13 Jbeta primers. Authors' processing steps: The authors later counted 70 million to 80 million unique TCR beta chains, approximately 12 million of them shared. Using immunoSEQ multiplex PCR, the repertoire was profiled, and TCRdb retains in-frame clones only, with some absent. That table is the source of V, J and clone size, and D and trimming were worked out from the DNA. This table has over 65,000 clones, around three quarters appearing once. Sample: PBMCs. This receptor was taken from a man aged 60 to 75 in good health and CMV-seropositive. The chain carries TRBV6-1 and TRBJ1-3; 7 nucleotides match TRBD1. The CDR3 DNA reads as TGTGCCAGCAGGGACAGGAGGGTTTCTGGAAACACCATATATTTT. Amino acid sequence: CASRDRRVSGNTIYF.